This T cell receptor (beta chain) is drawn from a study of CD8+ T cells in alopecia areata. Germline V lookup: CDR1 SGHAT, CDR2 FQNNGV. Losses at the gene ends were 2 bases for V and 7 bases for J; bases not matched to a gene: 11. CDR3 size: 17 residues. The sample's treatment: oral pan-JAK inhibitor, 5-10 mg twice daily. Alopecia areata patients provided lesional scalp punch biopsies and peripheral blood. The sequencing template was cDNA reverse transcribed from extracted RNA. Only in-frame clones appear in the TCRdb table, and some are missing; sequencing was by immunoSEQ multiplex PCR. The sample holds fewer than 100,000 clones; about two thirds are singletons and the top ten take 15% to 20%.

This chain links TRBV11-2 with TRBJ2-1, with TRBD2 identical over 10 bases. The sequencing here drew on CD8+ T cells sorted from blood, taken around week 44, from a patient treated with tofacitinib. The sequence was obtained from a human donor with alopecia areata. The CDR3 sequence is CASSLQGAGGPGNEQFF. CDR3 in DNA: TGTGCCAGCAGCTTACAAGGAGCGGGGGGGCCGGGGAATGAGCAGTTCTTC.